This T cell receptor beta chain was recovered during a study of beta chain features in type 1 diabetes. Study overall: There were 95 million to 110 million sorted cells examined across all samples.

Findings and limits, study-wide: TCRB CDR3s were moderately but significantly shorter in Type 1 diabetes patients in all four CD4+ subsets. Cells with high TCR expression could be over-represented by cDNA sequencing.

In total, each donor contributed a single heparinised blood draw that averaged about 100 mL. CD4+ naive, central memory, regulatory and stem cell-like memory cells were sorted via CD45RO/CCR7/CD25/CD127/CD95/CD27. The authors reverse transcribed all of the isolated RNA, so sequencing captured expressed TCRB transcripts. Using immunoSEQ multiplex PCR, the repertoire was profiled, and TCRdb retains in-frame clones only, with some absent. The repertoire holds some 250,000 clones, with 14% as singletons. With respect to this clone: Its target is not known.

Unmatched junction bases numbered 5, after V lost 5 bases and J lost 5 bases. This CDR3 has 13 amino acids. CDR1 MDHEN and CDR2 SYDVKM come from the germline V gene. The TCR comes from a young man with type 1 diabetes. The chain carries TRBV28 and TRBJ2-7; 8 bases are shared with TRBD1. The sequenced sample was naive CD4+ T cells from blood. In DNA form, the CDR3 reads TGTGCCAGCAGTCTACAGGGGGTCAACGAGCAGTACTTC. It is translated as CASSLQGVNEQYF.